This is a list of T cell receptor beta chains from one sample in a study of beta chain features in type 1 diabetes. Sequencing used immunoSEQ multiplex PCR; TCRdb keeps in-frame clones, though not all of them. The sample contains some 410,000 clones, about an eighth of which appear only once. The sequenced sample was naive CD4+ T cells from blood. The receptors were gathered from a woman aged 18 to 35 in good health. Each CDR3 is given with its conserved first and last residue. D genes are given only for firm matches. Not every row has a clone size; where given, it reads once, few, many or a size class.

d_gene | abundance | j_gene | v_gene | CDR3aa | CDR3nt
TRBD2 | . | TRBJ2-5 | TRBV6-5 | CASSRLAGGPETQYF | TGTGCCAGCAGCCGACTAGCGGGAGGGCCGGAGACCCAGTACTTC
TRBD1 | . | TRBJ2-1 | TRBV5-1 | CASSPGQAYNEQFF | TGCGCCAGCAGCCCTGGACAGGCCTACAATGAGCAGTTCTTC
. | few | TRBJ2-3 | TRBV19 | CASRSRVEADTQYF | TGTGCCAGTAGATCACGGGTCGAAGCAGATACGCAGTATTTT
. | . | TRBJ2-7 | TRBV7-3 | CASSLRPGVDEQYF | TGTGCCAGCAGCTTAAGGCCGGGAGTGGACGAGCAGTACTTC
. | . | TRBJ2-3 | TRBV27 | CASSLGFGGNTDTQYF | TGTGCCAGCAGTTTAGGGTTCGGGGGAAACACAGATACGCAGTATTTT
. | . | TRBJ1-6 | TRBV4-1 | CASRQTGGLLHF | TGCGCCAGCAGACAAACCGGGGGACTCCTCCACTTT
. | . | TRBJ2-5 | TRBV18 | CASAPGQRQETQYF | TGTGCCAGCGCACCAGGGCAGCGCCAAGAGACCCAGTACTTC
. | . | TRBJ1-2 | TRBV5-1 | CASSLAPGPGGYTF | TGCGCCAGCAGCTTGGCCCCAGGCCCGGGTGGCTACACCTTC
. | few | TRBJ1-2 | TRBV5-6 | CASREQWLGGYTF | TGTGCCAGCAGAGAACAGTGGTTGGGAGGCTACACCTTC
. | few | TRBJ1-2 | TRBV9 | CASSNPRGYTF | TGTGCCAGCAGCAACCCACGTGGCTACACCTTC
. | . | TRBJ1-2 | TRBV30 | CAWSVQGYGYTF | TGTGCCTGGAGTGTACAAGGGTATGGCTACACCTTC
. | . | TRBJ2-1 | TRBV7-9 | CASSSLTGYNEQFF | TGTGCCAGCAGTTCCCTTACAGGCTACAATGAGCAGTTCTTC
. | . | TRBJ1-1 | TRBV14 | CASSQELRGRTEAFF | TGTGCCAGCAGCCAAGAGTTGCGGGGACGAACTGAAGCTTTCTTT
. | . | TRBJ2-5 | TRBV6-1 | CASRRTVTQETQYF | TGTGCCAGCAGGCGGACAGTTACCCAAGAGACCCAGTACTTC
TRBD2 | . | TRBJ2-1 | TRBV7-9 | CASSHTLGAGKQFF | TGTGCCAGCAGCCATACACTTGGAGCGGGGAAGCAGTTCTTC
TRBD1 | . | TRBJ1-5 | TRBV25-1 | CASSAGGTGDQPQHF | TGTGCCAGCAGCGCCGGCGGGACAGGAGATCAGCCCCAGCATTTT
TRBD1 | . | TRBJ2-7 | TRBV7-9 | CASSRRTGSYEQYF | TGTGCCAGCAGCCGTAGGACAGGGTCCTACGAGCAGTACTTC
TRBD1 | few | TRBJ2-1 | TRBV5-4 | CASSETGYSVNEQFF | TGTGCCAGCTCAGAGACAGGGTACTCGGTCAATGAGCAGTTCTTC